Each of the 10 T cell receptor beta chains below was sequenced from the same sample in a study of siplizumab effects on memory and regulatory T cells. Profiled with immunoSEQ multiplex PCR; TCRdb holds only in-frame clones, not every one. The sample holds around 100,000 clones, around 94% seen once. Sequenced material: Tregs sorted from blood. Source of these receptors: a human donor in good health.

This chain joins TRBV7-8 and TRBJ1-5; weak D call: TRBD1 (5 bases). Trimming took off 4 bases at V and 8 bases at J, with 12 bases between the two ends. The CDR3 extends over 13 amino acids. Germline V lookup: CDR1 SGHVS, CDR2 FQNEAQ. CDR3 loop: CASSYRGAEPQHF. CDR3 coding DNA: TGTGCCAGCAGCTATAGAGGGGCGGAGCCCCAGCATTTT.

The gene calls are TRBV27 and TRBJ2-7; 7 positions agree with TRBD1. Germline V lookup: CDR1 MNHEY, CDR2 SMNVEV (reference sequence). CDR3 length: 14 amino acids. With V trimmed by 6 bases and J by 2 bases, 7 bases remained unmatched. CDR3 region: CASSRQGTAYEQYF. DNA of the CDR3: TGTGCCAGCAGCCGGCAAGGGACAGCCTACGAGCAGTACTTC.

This chain connects TRBV7-6 to TRBJ2-1; 8 bases match TRBD1. The CDR3 has 20 residues. V lost 6 bases to trimming and J lost 0 bases; unmatched junction nucleotides: 19. Germline CDR1 is SGHVS and CDR2 is FNYEAQ. CDR3 sequence reads: CASRGTGLPQGPSSYNEQFF. DNA for the CDR3: TGTGCCAGCAGGGGGACAGGTTTGCCCCAAGGCCCGAGCTCCTACAATGAGCAGTTCTTC.

The chain couples TRBV18 to TRBJ1-1; the D is unclear. This CDR3 is 13 amino acids long. Trimming shortened V by 6 bases and J by 0 bases, and 8 bases separated the two germline ends. Germline-derived CDR1 and CDR2 are KGHSH and LQKENI. CDR3 residues: CASSAEMNTEAFF. Here the CDR3 DNA reads TGTGCCAGCTCGGCGGAGATGAACACTGAAGCTTTCTTT.

The V gene is TRBV4-1, the J gene TRBJ2-6; possible D gene TRBD2, 5 bases. With 0 bases removed from V and 4 bases from J, the gap between germline ends came to 10 bases. Germline V lookup: CDR1 MGHRA, CDR2 YSYEKL. The CDR3 covers 16 residues. CDR3 DNA sequence: TGCGCCAGCAGCCAAGATCGCGGGTCCGGGGCCAACGTCCTGACTTTC. It translates to CASSQDRGSGANVLTF.

This clone is judged medium-sized. This sample includes further DNA sequences coding for the same CDR3. The genes are TRBV7-9 and TRBJ1-1, with TRBD1 matching 10 bases. The CDR3 consists of 14 residues. V lost 3 bases to trimming and J lost 4 bases; unmatched junction nucleotides: 2. CDR1 and CDR2 from the germline V gene are SEHNR and FQNEAQ (reference sequence). This CDR3 is CASSLWTGGTEAFF. As DNA, the CDR3 is TGTGCCAGCAGCTTGTGGACAGGGGGCACTGAAGCTTTCTTT.

The chain has TRBV10-1 and TRBJ1-1, with 10 positions matching TRBD1. V lost 4 bases to trimming and J lost 0 bases; unmatched junction nucleotides: 2. Germline-derived CDR1 and CDR2 are WNHNN and SYGVQD (reference sequence). This CDR3 comprises 15 residues. Here the CDR3 reads CASSAGQGMNTEAFF. In nucleotides, the CDR3 is TGCGCCAGCAGTGCGGGACAGGGGATGAACACTGAAGCTTTCTTT.

The V and J genes are TRBV28 and TRBJ2-7; 10 bases are shared with TRBD2. Losses at the gene ends were 2 bases for V and 1 base for J; bases not matched to a gene: 2. Germline V CDR1 and CDR2: MDHEN, SYDVKM. This CDR3 region has 15 residues. In DNA form, the CDR3 reads TGTGCCAGCAGTTTAAGCGGGAGGGCGTCCTACGAGCAGTACTTC. The encoded protein is CASSLSGRASYEQYF.

The genes are TRBV6-5 and TRBJ2-7, with D maybe TRBD1 (6 bases). Germline CDR1 MNHEY, CDR2 SVGAGI. CDR3 length equals 14 residues. V lost 5 bases, J lost 1 base, and 12 bases lay in between. CDR3 sequence: CASSPTGTSYEQYF. CDR3 in DNA: TGTGCCAGCAGTCCGACAGGAACGTCCTACGAGCAGTACTTC.

The chain couples TRBV5-4 to TRBJ2-1; D tentatively reads TRBD1 or TRBD2 (5 bases each). Germline CDR1 SGHNT, CDR2 YYREEE (reference sequence). V shed 4 bases and J shed 8 bases, with 19 bases lying between them. This CDR3 is 15 amino acids long. CDR3 in amino acids: CASSPGRRLVDEQFF. CDR3 bases: TGTGCCAGCAGCCCGGGGCGGAGATTAGTAGATGAGCAGTTCTTC.